These T cell receptor beta chains were read from a single sample in a study of blood T cell repertoires in COVID-19. Only in-frame clones appear in the TCRdb table, and some are missing; sequencing was by immunoSEQ multiplex PCR. The sample holds a few hundred thousand clones; around 83% are singletons and the top ten take roughly 5.1%. The sample was PBMCs or T cells enriched from blood (not recorded which). Receptors originate from a woman aged 45-65 years who had recovered from COVID-19. The CDR3 runs from the conserved cysteine through the conserved F or W. The D gene is left open where the match is weak. Not all rows give a size; the values are once, few, many and, for expanded clones, a class.

TRBV6-5	-	TRBJ1-2	-	CASSYRDTLYGYTF	TGTGCCAGCAGTTACCGGGACACACTCTATGGCTACACCTTC
TRBV7-2	TRBD2	TRBJ2-3	-	CATGAGGGTDTQYF	TGTGCCACAGGAGCGGGAGGAGGCACAGATACGCAGTATTTT
TRBV11-2	TRBD1	TRBJ1-5	-	CASSPDRDQPQHF	TGTGCCAGCAGTCCTGACAGGGATCAGCCCCAGCATTTT
TRBV6-6	TRBD2	TRBJ2-1	-	CASSSLAGSSYNEQFF	TGTGCCAGCAGCTCACTAGCGGGGTCGTCCTACAATGAGCAGTTCTTC
TRBV11-1	-	TRBJ2-1	-	CASSKTGGPYNEQFF	TGTGCCAGCAGCAAGACGGGGGGCCCCTACAATGAGCAGTTCTTC
TRBV6-5	TRBD1	TRBJ2-1	-	CASRTGQGVNDEQFF	TGTGCCAGCAGAACCGGACAGGGAGTAAATGATGAGCAGTTCTTC
TRBV6-2/TRBV6-3	-	TRBJ1-2	once	CASSTGGRLYGYTF	TGTGCCAGCAGTACGGGGGGGCGGCTTTATGGCTACACCTTC
TRBV5-4	-	TRBJ1-2	-	CASSLVQSGYTF	TGTGCCAGCAGCTTGGTTCAGTCCGGCTACACCTTC
TRBV7-8	-	TRBJ2-7	-	CASSLLSVSYEQYF	TGTGCCAGCAGCCTATTGTCAGTCTCCTACGAGCAGTACTTC
TRBV10-3	TRBD1	TRBJ2-1	-	CAISDPGQGQFF	TGTGCCATCAGTGATCCGGGACAGGGGCAGTTCTTC
TRBV5-4	TRBD2	TRBJ2-3	-	CASSLGTSGHTQYF	TGTGCCAGCAGCTTGGGGACTAGCGGACATACGCAGTATTTT
TRBV9	TRBD2	TRBJ2-3	-	CASSAGLAGSGPDTQYF	TGTGCCAGCAGCGCGGGACTAGCGGGAAGTGGCCCAGATACGCAGTATTTT
TRBV7-9	TRBD1	TRBJ1-1	-	CASSVGQSPLDTEAFF	TGTGCCAGCAGCGTGGGACAGTCCCCATTGGACACTGAAGCTTTCTTT
TRBV28	-	TRBJ1-1	once	CASSSHETGKNTEAFF	TGTGCCAGCAGTTCCCACGAAACGGGGAAGAACACTGAAGCTTTCTTT
TRBV5-1	TRBD2	TRBJ2-3	-	CASSSGASGGVVDTQYF	TGCGCCAGCAGCTCCGGCGCTAGCGGGGGAGTTGTCGATACGCAGTATTTT
TRBV15	TRBD2	TRBJ2-1	-	CATSREAAGGFSEQFF	TGTGCCACCAGCAGAGAGGCAGCGGGGGGGTTCAGTGAGCAGTTCTTC
TRBV27	TRBD1	TRBJ1-4	-	CASTLTGGYEKLFF	TGTGCCAGCACACTGACAGGGGGCTATGAAAAACTGTTTTTT
TRBV2	-	TRBJ1-4	once	CASRGQANEKLFF	TGTGCCAGCAGGGGGCAGGCTAATGAAAAACTGTTTTTT
TRBV3-1/TRBV3-2	TRBD2	TRBJ2-3	-	CASSQDSLLAGVRDTQYF	TGTGCCAGCAGCCAAGACAGTCTCCTAGCGGGAGTTCGCGATACGCAGTATTTT
TRBV29-1	-	TRBJ1-2	once	CSVDSGYTF	TGCAGCGTTGATAGTGGCTACACCTTC
TRBV9	-	TRBJ2-3	once	CASSLDRDTQYF	TGTGCCAGCAGCCTCGATCGGGATACGCAGTATTTT
TRBV7-8	-	TRBJ2-7	-	CASSFYLAYEQYF	TGTGCCAGCAGCTTCTACCTCGCCTACGAGCAGTACTTC
TRBV7-2	-	TRBJ2-2	-	CASSPMRVGELFF	TGTGCCAGCAGCCCTATGAGGGTCGGGGAGCTGTTTTTT
TRBV7-6	-	TRBJ1-1	few	CASSATGGTEAFF	TGTGCCAGCAGCGCGACAGGAGGCACTGAAGCTTTCTTT
TRBV5-4	TRBD2	TRBJ2-3	-	CATSSSGVSDTQYF	TGTGCCACCTCTTCGAGCGGGGTATCGGATACGCAGTATTTT
TRBV18	TRBD1	TRBJ2-1	-	CASSRGQGTNEQFF	TGTGCCAGCTCACGGGGACAGGGGACCAATGAGCAGTTCTTC
TRBV30	-	TRBJ2-1	once	CAWTGHYNEQFF	TGTGCCTGGACAGGGCACTACAATGAGCAGTTCTTC
TRBV29-1	TRBD1	TRBJ1-2	-	CSATGTGGVNYGYTF	TGCAGCGCCACCGGGACAGGGGGAGTAAACTATGGCTACACCTTC
TRBV18	-	TRBJ1-1	once	CASSPNSDTFEAFF	TGTGCCAGCTCACCGAACAGTGACACTTTTGAAGCTTTCTTT
TRBV19	-	TRBJ1-2	-	CASSTDRNYGYTF	TGTGCCAGTAGTACTGACAGGAACTATGGCTACACCTTC
TRBV28	TRBD1	TRBJ2-3	-	CASHRGQGSTDTQYF	TGTGCCAGCCACCGGGGACAGGGGAGCACAGATACGCAGTATTTT
TRBV10-3	-	TRBJ1-1	-	CAISVQRSSNTEAFF	TGTGCCATCAGTGTGCAGCGCTCCTCGAACACTGAAGCTTTCTTT
TRBV7-2	-	TRBJ1-3	-	CASSPTELTSGNTIYF	TGTGCCAGCAGCCCCACTGAGTTAACCTCTGGAAACACCATATATTTT
TRBV5-8	-	TRBJ1-1	-	CASSPQVSHTEAFF	TGTGCCAGCAGCCCTCAGGTATCCCACACTGAAGCTTTCTTT
TRBV27	TRBD2	TRBJ2-5	-	CASSFTVASGIQETQYF	TGTGCCAGCAGTTTTACCGTTGCTAGCGGAATCCAAGAGACCCAGTACTTC
TRBV27	TRBD1	TRBJ1-2	-	CASSTTTGYVVDGYTF	TGTGCCAGCAGTACTACGACAGGGTATGTGGTTGATGGCTACACCTTC
TRBV5-1	TRBD2	TRBJ2-7	-	CASSLGGRAYEQYF	TGCGCCAGCAGCTTAGGAGGGAGGGCCTACGAGCAGTACTTC
TRBV7-8	TRBD1	TRBJ2-3	few	CASSLGQGRTPTDTQYF	TGTGCCAGCAGCCTCGGACAGGGCCGGACTCCAACAGATACGCAGTATTTT
TRBV7-8	-	TRBJ1-4	-	CASSTRRTNEKLFF	TGTGCCAGCAGCACCAGAAGAACTAATGAAAAACTGTTTTTT
TRBV28	TRBD1	TRBJ1-2	-	CASSLAGTGYEGYTF	TGTGCCAGCAGTTTAGCAGGGACAGGGTATGAAGGCTACACCTTC
TRBV19	TRBD1	TRBJ1-3	-	CASSIQGAGNTIYF	TGTGCCAGTAGTATACAGGGGGCTGGAAACACCATATATTTT
TRBV5-4	TRBD2	TRBJ2-1	-	CASSLRSGGNNEQFF	TGTGCCAGCAGCTTGCGAAGCGGGGGTAACAATGAGCAGTTCTTC
TRBV7-9	-	TRBJ1-1	-	CASSLAVGGNTEAFF	TGTGCCAGCAGCTTAGCCGTCGGAGGGAACACTGAAGCTTTCTTT
TRBV3-1/TRBV3-2	-	TRBJ1-1	-	CASSQNPSDTEAFF	TGTGCCAGCAGCCAAAACCCCTCGGACACTGAAGCTTTCTTT
TRBV29-1	TRBD1	TRBJ1-4	-	CSALTGSNEKLFF	TGCAGCGCCTTGACAGGGAGTAATGAAAAACTGTTTTTT
TRBV11-3	-	TRBJ2-1	-	CASSLEAGNEQFF	TGTGCCAGCAGCTTAGAGGCAGGCAATGAGCAGTTCTTC
TRBV4-1	-	TRBJ1-1	-	CASSQGQGLNTEAFF	TGCGCCAGCAGCCAAGGTCAGGGGCTGAACACTGAAGCTTTCTTT
TRBV6-2/TRBV6-3	-	TRBJ1-6	few	CASSHPGVLHSPLHF	TGTGCCAGCAGTCATCCAGGGGTCCTGCATTCACCCCTCCACTTT
TRBV2	-	TRBJ1-3	once	CASSGTGNTIYF	TGTGCCAGCAGCGGGACTGGCAACACCATATATTTT